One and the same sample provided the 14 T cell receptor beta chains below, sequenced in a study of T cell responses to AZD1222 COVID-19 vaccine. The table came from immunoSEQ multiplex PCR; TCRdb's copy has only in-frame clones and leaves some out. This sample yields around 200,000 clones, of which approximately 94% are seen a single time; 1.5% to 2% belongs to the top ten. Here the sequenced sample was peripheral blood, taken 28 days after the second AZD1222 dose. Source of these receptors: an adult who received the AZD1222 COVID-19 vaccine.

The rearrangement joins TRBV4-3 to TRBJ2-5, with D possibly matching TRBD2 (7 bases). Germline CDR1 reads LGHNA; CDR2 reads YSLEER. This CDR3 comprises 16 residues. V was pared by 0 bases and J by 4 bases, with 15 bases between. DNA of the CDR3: TGCGCCAGCAGCCAAGATGGGGGGGCGGTTATAGAGACCCAGTACTTC. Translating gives CASSQDGGAVIETQYF.

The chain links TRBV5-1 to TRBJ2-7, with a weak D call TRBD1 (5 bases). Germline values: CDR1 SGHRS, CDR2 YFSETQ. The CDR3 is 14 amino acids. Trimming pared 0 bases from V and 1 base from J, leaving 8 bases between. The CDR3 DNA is TGCGCCAGCAGCTTGGAGACAGCTTCCTACGAGCAGTACTTC. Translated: CASSLETASYEQYF.

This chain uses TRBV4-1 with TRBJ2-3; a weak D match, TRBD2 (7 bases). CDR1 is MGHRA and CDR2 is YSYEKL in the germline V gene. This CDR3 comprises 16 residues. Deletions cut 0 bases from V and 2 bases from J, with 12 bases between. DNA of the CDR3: TGCGCCAGCAGCCAAGATGCGGGGGCACTCACAGATACGCAGTATTTT. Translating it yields CASSQDAGALTDTQYF.

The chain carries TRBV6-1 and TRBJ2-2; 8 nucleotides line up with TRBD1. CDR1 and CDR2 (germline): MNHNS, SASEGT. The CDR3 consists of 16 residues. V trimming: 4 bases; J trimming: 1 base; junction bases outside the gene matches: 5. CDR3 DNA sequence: TGTGCCAGCAGTGGAAAAGGGACAGGGAACACCGGGGAGCTGTTTTTT. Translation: CASSGKGTGNTGELFF.

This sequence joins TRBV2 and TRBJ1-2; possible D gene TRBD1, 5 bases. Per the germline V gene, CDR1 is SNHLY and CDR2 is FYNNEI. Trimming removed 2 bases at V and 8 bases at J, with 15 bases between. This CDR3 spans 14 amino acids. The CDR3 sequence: CASSELVGGSGYTF. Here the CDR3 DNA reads TGTGCCAGCAGTGAACTCGTCGGGGGTAGCGGCTACACCTTC.

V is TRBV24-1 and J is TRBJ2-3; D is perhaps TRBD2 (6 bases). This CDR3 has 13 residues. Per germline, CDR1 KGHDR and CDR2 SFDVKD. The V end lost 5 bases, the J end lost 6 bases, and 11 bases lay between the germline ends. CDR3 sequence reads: CATSAQAGDTQYF. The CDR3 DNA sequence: TGTGCCACCAGTGCCCAAGCGGGCGATACGCAGTATTTT.

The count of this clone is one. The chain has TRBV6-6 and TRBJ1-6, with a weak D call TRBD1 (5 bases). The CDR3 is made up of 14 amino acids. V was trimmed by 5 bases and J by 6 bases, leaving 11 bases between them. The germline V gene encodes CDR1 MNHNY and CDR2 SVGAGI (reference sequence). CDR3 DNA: TGTGCCAGCAGTCCAGGGCTTAGTAATTCACCCCTCCACTTT. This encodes CASSPGLSNSPLHF.

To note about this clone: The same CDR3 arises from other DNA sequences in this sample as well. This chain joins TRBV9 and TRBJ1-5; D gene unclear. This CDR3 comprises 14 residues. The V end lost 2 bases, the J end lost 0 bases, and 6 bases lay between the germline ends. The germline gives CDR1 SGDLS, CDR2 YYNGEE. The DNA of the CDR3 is TGTGCCAGCAGCGTTGGTGATAGCAATCAGCCCCAGCATTTT. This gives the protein CASSVGDSNQPQHF.

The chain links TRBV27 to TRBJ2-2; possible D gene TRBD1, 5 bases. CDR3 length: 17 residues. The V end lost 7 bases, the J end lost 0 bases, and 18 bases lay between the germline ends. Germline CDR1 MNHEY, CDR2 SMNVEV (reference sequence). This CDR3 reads CASKAFSRATNTGELFF. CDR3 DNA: TGTGCCAGCAAAGCCTTTAGCAGGGCCACGAACACCGGGGAGCTGTTTTTT.

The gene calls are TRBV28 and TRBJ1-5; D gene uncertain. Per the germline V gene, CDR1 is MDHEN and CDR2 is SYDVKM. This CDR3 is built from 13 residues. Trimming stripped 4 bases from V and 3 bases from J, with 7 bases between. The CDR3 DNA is TGTGCCAGCAGTTCTAGTCTCAATCAGCCCCAGCATTTT. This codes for CASSSSLNQPQHF.

CDR3 protein: CASSPRGYTGNTIYF. CDR3 DNA: TGTGCCAGCAGCCCCAGGGGGTATACTGGAAACACCATATATTTT. The chain uses TRBV28 and TRBJ1-3, with 7 bases fitting TRBD1. CDR3 length: 15 amino acids. The V gene end was trimmed by 6 bases and the J gene end by 2 bases; junction bases not matched to a gene: 7. Germline loops: CDR1 MDHEN, CDR2 SYDVKM.

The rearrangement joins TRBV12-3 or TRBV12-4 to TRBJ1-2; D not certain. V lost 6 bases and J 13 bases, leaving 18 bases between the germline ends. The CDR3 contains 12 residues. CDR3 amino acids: CASRHGPKGGTF. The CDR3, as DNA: TGTGCCAGCAGACACGGCCCCAAGGGAGGCACCTTC.

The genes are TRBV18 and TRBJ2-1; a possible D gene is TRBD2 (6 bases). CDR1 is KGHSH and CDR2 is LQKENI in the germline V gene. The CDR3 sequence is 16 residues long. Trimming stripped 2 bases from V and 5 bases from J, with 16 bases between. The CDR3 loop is CASSPGGGPADNEQFF. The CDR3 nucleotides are TGTGCCAGCTCACCAGGGGGAGGACCCGCGGACAATGAGCAGTTCTTC. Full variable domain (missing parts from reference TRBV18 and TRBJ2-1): NAGVMQNPRHLVRRRGQEARLRCSPMKGHSHVYWYRQLPEEGLKFMVYLQKENIIDESGMPKERFSAEFPKEGPSILRIQQVVRGDSAAYFCASSPGGGPADNEQFFGPGTRLTVL.

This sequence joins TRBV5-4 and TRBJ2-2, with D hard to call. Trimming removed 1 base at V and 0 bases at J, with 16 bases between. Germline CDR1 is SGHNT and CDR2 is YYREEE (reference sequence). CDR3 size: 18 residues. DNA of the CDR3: TGTGCCAGCAGCTTGCCCGGCAGAGCAATCGCGAACACCGGGGAGCTGTTTTTT. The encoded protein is CASSLPGRAIANTGELFF.